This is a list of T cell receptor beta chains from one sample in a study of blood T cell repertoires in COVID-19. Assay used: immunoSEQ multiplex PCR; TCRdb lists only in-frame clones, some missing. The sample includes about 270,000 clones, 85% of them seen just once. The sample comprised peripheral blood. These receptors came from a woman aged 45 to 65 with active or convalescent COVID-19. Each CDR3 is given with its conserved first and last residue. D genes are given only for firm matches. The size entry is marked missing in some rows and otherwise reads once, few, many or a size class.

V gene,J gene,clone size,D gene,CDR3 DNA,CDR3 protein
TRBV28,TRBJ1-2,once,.,TGTGCCAGCAGTTTTCGGAGCTTCTATGGCTACACCTTC,CASSFRSFYGYTF
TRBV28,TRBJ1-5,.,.,TGTGCCAGCAGTTTGGGTGCAGGGGATCAGCCCCAGCATTTT,CASSLGAGDQPQHF
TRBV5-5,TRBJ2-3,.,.,TGTGCCAGCAGCTCTAGCTCTTACACAGATACGCAGTATTTT,CASSSSSYTDTQYF
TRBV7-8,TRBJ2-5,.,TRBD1,TGTGCCAGCAGCTGGGACAGGGGGTCACAAGAGACCCAGTACTTC,CASSWDRGSQETQYF
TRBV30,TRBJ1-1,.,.,TGTGCCTGGAGTGGGCAACTAAGCGGATTGTACACTGAAGCTTTCTTT,CAWSGQLSGLYTEAFF
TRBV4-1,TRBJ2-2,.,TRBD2,TGCGCCAGCAGCCAAGGTAGCGGGTCGACCGGGGAGCTGTTTTTT,CASSQGSGSTGELFF
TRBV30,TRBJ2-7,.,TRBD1,TGTGCCTGGGTCAGGGGGAGCTACGAGCAGTACTTC,CAWVRGSYEQYF
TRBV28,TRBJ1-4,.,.,TGTGCCAGCAAGGGAGTAAATGAAAAACTGTTTTTT,CASKGVNEKLFF
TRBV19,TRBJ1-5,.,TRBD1,TGTGCCAGTAGCCAACAGGGGGCAAGCAATCAGCCCCAGCATTTT,CASSQQGASNQPQHF
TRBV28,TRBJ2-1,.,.,TGTGCCAGCAGTTTTAGACTTGACAATGAGCAGTTCTTC,CASSFRLDNEQFF
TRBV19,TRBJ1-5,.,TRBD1,TGTGCCAGTAGCAGGACAGGCATACGTAGCAATCAGCCCCAGCATTTT,CASSRTGIRSNQPQHF
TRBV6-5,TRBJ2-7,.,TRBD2,TGTGCCACAACGAAGGCGGGGGCCTACGAGCAGTACTTC,CATTKAGAYEQYF
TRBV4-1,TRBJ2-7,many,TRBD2,TGCGCCAGCAGCCCTATACCCAGGATGACTAGCGGGAGGGCCGGAGTACTCTACGAGCAGTACTTC,CASSPIPRMTSGRAGVLYEQYF
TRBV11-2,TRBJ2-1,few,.,TGTGCCAGCAGCTTAGGGGCGGGTGCCTACAATGAGCAGTTCTTC,CASSLGAGAYNEQFF
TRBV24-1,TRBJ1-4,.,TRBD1,TGTGCCACCAGTGATGCGCGACAGGGGGGTAATGAAAAACTGTTTTTT,CATSDARQGGNEKLFF
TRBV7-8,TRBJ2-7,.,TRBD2,TGTGCCAGCACCAAACTGGGGGGACTAGCGCCACACGAGCAGTACTTC,CASTKLGGLAPHEQYF
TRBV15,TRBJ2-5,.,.,TGTGCCACCAGCAGAGACGGGAACAGGGTGGAGACCCAGTACTTC,CATSRDGNRVETQYF
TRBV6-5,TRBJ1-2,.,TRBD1,TGTGCCAGCGGCACAGGGGGCCACATCTATGGCTACACCTTC,CASGTGGHIYGYTF
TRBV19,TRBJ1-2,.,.,TGTGCCAGCAATAGGGGTGACTATGGCTACACCTTC,CASNRGDYGYTF
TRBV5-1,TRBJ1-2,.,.,TGCGCCAGCAGCTTGTTGTCAGGGGTTATCAATGGCTACACCTTC,CASSLLSGVINGYTF
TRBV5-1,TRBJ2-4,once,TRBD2,TGCGCCAGCAGCTTGGGACTAGCGGGAGGCCAAAACATTCAGTACTTC,CASSLGLAGGQNIQYF
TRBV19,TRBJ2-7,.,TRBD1,TGTGCCAGTAGTCGAACCGGGACAGGATATTCCTACGAGCAGTACTTC,CASSRTGTGYSYEQYF
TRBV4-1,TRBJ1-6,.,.,TGCGCCAGCAGCCAACAACAGGGTGGATATTCACCCCTCCACTTT,CASSQQQGGYSPLHF
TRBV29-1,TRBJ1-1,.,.,TGCAGCGTTCGGGATGGGGTGAACACTGAAGCTTTCTTT,CSVRDGVNTEAFF
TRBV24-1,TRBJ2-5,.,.,TGTGCCACCAGTTTGGGAGGCGGTAGAATTAAAGAGACCCAGTACTTC,CATSLGGGRIKETQYF
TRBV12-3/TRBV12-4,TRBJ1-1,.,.,TGTGCCAGCATAGCCGCGCGGAACACTGAAGCTTTCTTT,CASIAARNTEAFF
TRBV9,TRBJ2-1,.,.,TGTGCCAGCGGACCGTTTAGCGGAAGCTCCTACAATGAGCAGTTCTTC,CASGPFSGSSYNEQFF
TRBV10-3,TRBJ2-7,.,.,TGTGCCATCAGGTCCGGTTACTACGAGCAGTACTTC,CAIRSGYYEQYF
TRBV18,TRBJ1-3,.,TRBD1,TGTGCCAGCTCACCAGGACAGGGGAAAAGCTCTGGAAACACCATATATTTT,CASSPGQGKSSGNTIYF
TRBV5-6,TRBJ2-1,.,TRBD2,TGTGCCAGCAGCTTAACCGGGACTATTATCTCCGGGGAGCAGTTCTTC,CASSLTGTIISGEQFF
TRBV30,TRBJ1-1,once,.,TGTGCCTGGAGTGGGGCCGAGACTGAAGCTTTCTTT,CAWSGAETEAFF